This TCR beta chain is from a study of CD8 T cells in ankylosing spondylitis. General study results and limits: A motif in TCR beta, a set of under 10 highly homologous variants, appeared characteristic of ankylosing spondylitis blood.

Quantitative 5'-RACE with molecular barcodes produced the TCR beta libraries. TCRdb itself ran the 5' RACE reads through MiXCR, one entry per CDR3 protein. The sample lists about 750,000 distinct CDR3 sequences; roughly 20% were seen once. Concerning this clonotype: Antigen: not known. Its ends do not fully match the called genes, so a read error is possible.

CDR3 size: 12 residues. The germline gives CDR1 MNHNS, CDR2 SASEGT. The TCR sequence derives from a male donor with ankylosing spondylitis. The sequenced sample was blood, either unsorted or a sorted T cell fraction (not recorded which). This chain connects TRBV6-1 to TRBJ1-4; no clear D gene. This CDR3 reads CASSEPQTTPVF. DNA of the CDR3: TGTGCCAGCAGTGAGCCTCAGACGACACCCGTTTTT.